The entry below describes one T cell receptor beta chain. The antigen is unknown. TCRdb redid the calling of the reads with MiXCR, one entry per CDR3 protein. The table records just under 550,000 distinct CDR3 sequences, approximately 26% of them present only once. This record belongs to a study of T cell repertoires in cytomegalovirus infection. Study-wide background: Public signatures in TCR beta pointed to CMV infection and matching HLA type.

The CDR3 is made up of 12 amino acids. The germline V gene has CDR1 GTSNPN and CDR2 SVGIG (reference sequence). V was clipped by 7 bases and J by 1 base, with 8 bases between them. Study-wide results and caveats: The ex vivo response was dominated by HLA-C-restricted CMV-specific TCR beta clonotypes. Cumulative public TCR beta family frequency identified CMV carriers with the relevant HLA.

This clonotype originated in a human donor in good health (CMV status not recorded). Some clones in this sample may be carry-over from other donors' samples. Input material: PBMCs. V and J are TRBV30 and TRBJ1-3; D may be TRBD1 (5 bases). CDR3 coding DNA: TGTGCCTTGACAGCATCTGGAAACACCATATATTTT. Translated, it gives CALTASGNTIYF.